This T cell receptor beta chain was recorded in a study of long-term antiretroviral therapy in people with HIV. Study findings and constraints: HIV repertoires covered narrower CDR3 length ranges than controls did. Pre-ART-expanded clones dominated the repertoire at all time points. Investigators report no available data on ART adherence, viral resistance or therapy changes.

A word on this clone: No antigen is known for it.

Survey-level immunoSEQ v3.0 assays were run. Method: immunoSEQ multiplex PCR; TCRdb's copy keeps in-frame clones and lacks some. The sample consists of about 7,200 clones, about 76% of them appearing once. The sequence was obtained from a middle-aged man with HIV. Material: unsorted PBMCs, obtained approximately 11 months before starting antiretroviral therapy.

CDR3 sequence: CASSQEAGAYEQYF. The CDR3 nucleotides are TGTGCCAGTAGTCAAGAGGCTGGCGCCTACGAGCAGTACTTC. V gene TRBV19 combines with J gene TRBJ2-7; unclear D gene. This CDR3 is built from 14 residues. V shed 5 bases and J shed 2 bases, with 13 bases lying between them. Germline V lookup: CDR1 LNHDA, CDR2 SQIVND (reference sequence).